This note documents a single T cell receptor (beta chain) sequence. This clonotype was detected many times. This clone's antigen is unknown. It has no much larger one-base neighbor in the sample; base qualities were not kept. The data were obtained in a study of T cells in Graves' hyperthyroidism and ophthalmopathy (dated by TCRdb to between 2019 and 2020). Background on the whole study: Peripheral blood was collected at initial diagnosis, before any treatment. To identify distinguishing TCR V-J signatures, a discovery cohort of about 100 patients was used, comprising fewer than 45 with Graves' ophthalmopathy and some 60 with stable Graves' hyperthyroidism. Prospective prediction of ophthalmopathy was tested in an independent validation cohort consisting of 18 to 20 hyperthyroidism patients and over 15 patients who later progressed to ophthalmopathy. The 80 to 100 discovery patients were randomly divided into training and test sets at a 7:3 ratio. Thyroid tissue and blood T-cell repertoires from six or seven Graves' hyperthyroidism patients were also compared in the study. Following sampling, methimazole starting at 30 mg daily was given to hyperthyroidism patients, and high-dose intravenous methylprednisolone was given to ophthalmopathy patients. According to the paper, TCR Vbeta CDR3 sequencing was carried out on approximately 140 peripheral blood samples, which came from around 43 ophthalmopathy, some 73 hyperthyroidism and some 17 progressor patients.

Ophthalmopathy patients had moderately to severely active disease, Clinical Activity Score of at least 3, NOSPECS grade of at least 4, and duration under 3 months. Exclusion was applied to patients with uncontrolled infections, other autoimmune diseases, pregnancy or lactation. Diagnoses were established on the basis of clinical symptoms, serum thyroxine and TRAb, thyroid ultrasound, and orbital computed tomography. PBMCs were separated from under 11 ml of fresh peripheral blood using Ficoll-Paque density gradient centrifugation. Total RNA was extracted with Trizol reagent, and quality was checked on an Agilent 2100 Bioanalyzer. The paper's findings and limits, for the study overall: No statistical method was used to fix the sample size in advance, and group allocation was not hidden from the investigators. In validation, progression to ophthalmopathy was predicted by the model with 65% to 71% sensitivity and 72.22% specificity, a median of 6.5 months before onset. Most expanded thyroid clonotypes (frequency above 0.001) were also detected in blood, a finding suggesting that blood repertoires may reflect thyroid immune responses. Ophthalmopathy was separated from stable hyperthyroidism by a 13 V-J signature model, with approximately 89% sensitivity and about 84% specificity obtained in cross-validation and 80%/75% obtained in testing.

TCR beta CDR3 regions were amplified from RNA transcripts. The TCR CDR3 was subjected to a first round of RT-PCR using the HTBI primer set and the Qiagen OneStep RT-PCR kit. Libraries were constructed in a second round of multiplex PCR, after which size selection and purification were carried out. Sequencing of the libraries was done on an Illumina HiSeq2000 using paired-end 100 bp reads. Turning to the authors' computational methods: SOAPnuke was used to process the raw data, removing reads that contained adapters or uncalled bases, had a mean Phred below 15, or lacked an exact match to the constant primer or identifier. High-quality paired reads were merged with COPE v1.2.5, and unique nucleotide sequences were defined as clonotypes. MiTCR v1.1 was used to align the clonotypes against IMGT TRBV, TRBD and TRBJ reference segments. Analysis was restricted to V-J combinations with a frequency above 0.0001, which covered 98% to 99.2% of repertoires. The TCS score was defined as F50 (clonal expansion) divided by E x V (chaos), with BLOSUM62-based TCRdist calculated between CDR3 peptides within each V-J. Welch's t-statistics and random forest reduced several hundred V-J features to 13, which were used in a naive Bayes classifier (R e1071). The public reads were quality trimmed at Q25 with fastp and then assembled into clones with MiXCR by TCRdb, keeping productive beta chains. A single entry per CDR3 protein holds the most common genes and DNA from its merged rows. For this entry, the V and J calls and clone size follow TCRdb and not the study's own pipeline. The sample data list 500,000 or so distinct CDR3 sequences, and 15% to 20% of these were observed just once. The top ten clonotypes cover about 31% of the sample.

The germline ends are 6 bases apart after V is trimmed by 5 bases and J by 2 bases. From the germline V gene (reference sequence), CDR1 is DFQATT and CDR2 is SNEGSKA. Counted from cysteine to phenylalanine, this CDR3 has 11 amino acids. CDR3 DNA only is kept here, 33 bases in frame from base 1. This TCR was sampled from a woman aged 25-40 years with Graves' ophthalmopathy. The chain is encoded by TRBV20-1 joined to TRBJ1-2, with the D gene not confidently named. Sequencing was done on a sample of blood. The DNA is TGCAGTGCTGCGGAGAACTATGGCTACACCTTC. It translates as CSAAENYGYTF.